Following are 4 T cell receptor beta chains from one sample sequenced in a study of blood T cell repertoires in COVID-19. The method was immunoSEQ multiplex PCR; TCRdb's version includes in-frame clones alone and lacks a portion of them. The data contain roughly 100,000 clones, approximately 90% of them seen just once; the ten biggest clones take up about 30%. Sequencing was performed on peripheral blood. Every receptor here comes from a woman aged 80 or over with acute or convalescent COVID-19.

The genes are TRBV7-8 and TRBJ1-2, with D perhaps matching TRBD1 (6 bases). CDR3 length: 13 amino acids. The V end was cut by 6 bases, the J end by 6 bases, with 14 bases between. CDR1 and CDR2 from the germline V gene are SGHVS and FQNEAQ. CDR3 sequence (DNA): TGTGCCAGCAGTCCTGGGGGCGCGAATGGCTACACCTTC. Translating gives CASSPGGANGYTF.

V and J are TRBV29-1 and TRBJ1-6; D remains unclear. Germline loops: CDR1 SQVTM, CDR2 ANQGSEA. Deletions cut 5 bases from V and 6 bases from J, with 17 bases between. The CDR3 consists of 15 residues. The CDR3 sequence: CSVSPTYVSNSPLHF. CDR3 nucleotides: TGCAGCGTTTCCCCCACTTATGTGAGTAATTCACCCCTCCACTTT.

The chain joins TRBV4-2 to TRBJ2-4, with 10 bases lining up with TRBD2. V shed 0 bases and J 0 bases; nucleotides not matched to a gene: 11. CDR3 length: 20 residues. Germline CDR1 LGHNA, CDR2 YNFKEQ. In nucleotides, the CDR3 is TGTGCCAGCAGCCAAGATGCCGGGACTAGCGTTTACCTAGCCAAAAACATTCAGTACTTC. Translated, it gives CASSQDAGTSVYLAKNIQYF.

This clone came up a few times. This sequence joins TRBV20-1 and TRBJ1-2; D unclear. The CDR3 covers 11 residues. CDR1 and CDR2 from the germline V gene are DFQATT and SNEGSKA (reference sequence). V lost 6 bases to trimming and J lost 2 bases, with 7 bases between them. CDR3 sequence reads: CSATVNYGYTF. In DNA form, the CDR3 reads TGCAGTGCCACAGTGAACTATGGCTACACCTTC.